This T cell receptor (beta chain) derives from a study of OX40 agonist ivuxolimab in advanced cancers. On the study more broadly: Ivuxolimab was delivered to patients intravenously every 2 weeks at doses spanning 0.01 to 10 mg/kg.

The repertoire was sequenced with immunoSEQ multiplex PCR; TCRdb's copy has only in-frame clones and lacks some. The table records tens of thousands of clones, about 87% of them present only once. The sequences come from CD4+ or CD8+ T cells sorted from blood, collected in a trial of the OX40 agonist ivuxolimab. This TCR came from an adult with an advanced solid tumor such as melanoma, head and neck, liver or kidney cancer.

The CDR3 region is CASSEGQGVNIQYF. Written as DNA, the CDR3 is TGTGCCAGCAGTGAAGGTCAGGGGGTTAACATTCAGTACTTC. The chain combines TRBV2 with TRBJ2-4; 7 positions match TRBD1. Losses at the gene ends were 1 base for V and 7 bases for J; bases not matched to a gene: 4. The germline V gene has CDR1 SNHLY and CDR2 FYNNEI. CDR3 size: 14 residues.